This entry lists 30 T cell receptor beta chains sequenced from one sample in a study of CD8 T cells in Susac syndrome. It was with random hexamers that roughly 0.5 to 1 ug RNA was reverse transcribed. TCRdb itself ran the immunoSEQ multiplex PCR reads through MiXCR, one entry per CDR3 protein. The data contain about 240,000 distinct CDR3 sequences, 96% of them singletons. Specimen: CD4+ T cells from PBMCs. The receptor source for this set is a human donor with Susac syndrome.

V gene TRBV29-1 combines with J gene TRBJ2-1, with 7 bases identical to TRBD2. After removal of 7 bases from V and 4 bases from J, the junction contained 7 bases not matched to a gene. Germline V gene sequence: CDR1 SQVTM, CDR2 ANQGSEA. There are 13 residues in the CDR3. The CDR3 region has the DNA TGCAGCGAGGCTAGCGGATCTTACAATGAGCAGTTCTTC. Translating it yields CSEASGSYNEQFF.

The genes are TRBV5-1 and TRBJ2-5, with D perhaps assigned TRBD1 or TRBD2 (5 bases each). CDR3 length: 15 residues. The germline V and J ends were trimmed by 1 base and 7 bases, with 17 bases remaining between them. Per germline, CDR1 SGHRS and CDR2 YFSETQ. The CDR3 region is CASSLKGEYGATQYF. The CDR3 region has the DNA TGCGCCAGCAGCTTGAAAGGGGAGTACGGGGCGACCCAGTACTTC.

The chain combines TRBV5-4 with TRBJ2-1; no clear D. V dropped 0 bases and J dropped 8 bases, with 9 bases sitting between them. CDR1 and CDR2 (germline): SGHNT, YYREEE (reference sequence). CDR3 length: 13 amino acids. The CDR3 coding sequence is TGTGCCAGCAGCTTGGCCTGGCAAGATGAGCAGTTCTTC. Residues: CASSLAWQDEQFF.

The CDR3 is CSATARGLWEETQYF. The CDR3 bases are TGCAGTGCTACAGCCAGGGGGCTGTGGGAAGAGACCCAGTACTTC. This rearrangement joins TRBV20-1 to TRBJ2-5; 8 bases agree with TRBD1. V was pared by 4 bases and J by 3 bases, with 10 bases of the junction left unmatched. Germline loops: CDR1 DFQATT, CDR2 SNEGSKA (reference sequence). The CDR3 covers 15 residues.

The DNA for the CDR3 is TGTGCCAGCAGGATTCACAGGGGCAATCAGCCCCAGCATTTT. Encoded protein: CASRIHRGNQPQHF. This rearrangement joins TRBV12-3 or TRBV12-4 to TRBJ1-5; a possible D gene is TRBD1 (6 bases). CDR3 size: 14 residues. Trimming pared 6 bases from V and 2 bases from J, leaving 11 bases between.

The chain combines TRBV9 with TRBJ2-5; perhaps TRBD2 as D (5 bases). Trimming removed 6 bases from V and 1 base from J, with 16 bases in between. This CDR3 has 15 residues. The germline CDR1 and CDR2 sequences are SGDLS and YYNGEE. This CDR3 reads CASNSEGTRQETQYF. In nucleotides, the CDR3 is TGTGCCAGCAATAGTGAGGGAACCCGCCAAGAGACCCAGTACTTC.

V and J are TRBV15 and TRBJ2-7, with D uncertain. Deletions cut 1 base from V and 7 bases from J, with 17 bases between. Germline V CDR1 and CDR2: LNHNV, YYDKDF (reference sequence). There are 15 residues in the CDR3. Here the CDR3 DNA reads TGTGCCACCAGCAGAGTCCCCCTTCGAAGGGAAGAGCAGTACTTC. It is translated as CATSRVPLRREEQYF. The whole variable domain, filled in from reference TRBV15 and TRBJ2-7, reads DAMVIQNPRYQVTQFGKPVTLSCSQTLNHNVMYWYQQKSSQAPKLLFHYYDKDFNNEADTPDNFQSRRPNTSFCFLDIRSPGLGDTAMYLCATSRVPLRREEQYFGPGTRLTVT.

The CDR3 DNA follows: TGCAGTGCTACCCGTGGGGACAGGGGTAGCACAGATACGCAGTATTTT. Its protein is CSATRGDRGSTDTQYF. The chain employs TRBV20-1 and TRBJ2-3, with 10 bases fitting TRBD1. The CDR3 contains 16 residues. The J segment lost 0 bases and the V segment lost 4 bases, leaving 7 bases of the junction unmatched. Germline values: CDR1 DFQATT, CDR2 SNEGSKA (reference sequence).

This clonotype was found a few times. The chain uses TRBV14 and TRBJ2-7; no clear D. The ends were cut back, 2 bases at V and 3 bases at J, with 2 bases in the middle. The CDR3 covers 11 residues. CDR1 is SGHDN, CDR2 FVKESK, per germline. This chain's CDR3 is CASSQYYEQYF. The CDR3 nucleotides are TGTGCCAGCAGCCAATACTACGAGCAGTACTTC.

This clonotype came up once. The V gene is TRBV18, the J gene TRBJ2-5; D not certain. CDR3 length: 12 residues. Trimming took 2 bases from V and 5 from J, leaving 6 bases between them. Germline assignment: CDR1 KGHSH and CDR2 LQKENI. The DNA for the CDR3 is TGTGCCAGCTCACCATCGGCTGAGACCCAGTACTTC. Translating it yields CASSPSAETQYF.

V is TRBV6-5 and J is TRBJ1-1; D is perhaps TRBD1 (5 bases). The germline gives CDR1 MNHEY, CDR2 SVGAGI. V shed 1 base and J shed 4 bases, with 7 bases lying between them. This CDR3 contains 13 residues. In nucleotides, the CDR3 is TGTGCCAGCAGTTACTGGAGGGGCACTGAAGCTTTCTTT. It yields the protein CASSYWRGTEAFF.

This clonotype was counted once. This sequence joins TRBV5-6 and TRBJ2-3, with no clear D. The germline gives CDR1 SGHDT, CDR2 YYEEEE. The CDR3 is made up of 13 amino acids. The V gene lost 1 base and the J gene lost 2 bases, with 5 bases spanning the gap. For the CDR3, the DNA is TGTGCCAGCAGCTTGCCCTACACAGATACGCAGTATTTT. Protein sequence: CASSLPYTDTQYF.

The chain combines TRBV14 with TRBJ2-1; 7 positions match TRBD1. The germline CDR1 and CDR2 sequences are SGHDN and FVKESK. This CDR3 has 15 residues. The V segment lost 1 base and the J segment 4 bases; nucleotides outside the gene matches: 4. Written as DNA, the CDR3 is TGTGCCAGCAGCCAAGGGGACAGCAGATACAATGAGCAGTTCTTC. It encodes CASSQGDSRYNEQFF.

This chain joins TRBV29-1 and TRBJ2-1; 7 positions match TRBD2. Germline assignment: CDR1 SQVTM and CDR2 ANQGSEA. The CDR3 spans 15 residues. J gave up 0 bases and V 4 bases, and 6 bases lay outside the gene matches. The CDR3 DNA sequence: TGCAGCGTTGCTTTTCCGGGAGGCTCCTACAATGAGCAGTTCTTC. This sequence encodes CSVAFPGGSYNEQFF.

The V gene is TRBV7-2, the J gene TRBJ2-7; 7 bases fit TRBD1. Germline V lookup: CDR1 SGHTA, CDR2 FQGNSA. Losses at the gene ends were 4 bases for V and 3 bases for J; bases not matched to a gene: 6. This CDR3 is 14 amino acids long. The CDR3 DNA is TGTGCCAGCAGCTCGAACCGGGACAGCTACGAGCAGTACTTC. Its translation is CASSSNRDSYEQYF.

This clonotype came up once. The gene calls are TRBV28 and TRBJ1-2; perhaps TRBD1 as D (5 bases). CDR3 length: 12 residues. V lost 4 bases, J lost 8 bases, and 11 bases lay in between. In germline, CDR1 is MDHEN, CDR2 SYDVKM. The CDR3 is CASSSSTEGYTF. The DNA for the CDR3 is TGTGCCAGCAGTTCATCGACAGAAGGCTACACCTTC.

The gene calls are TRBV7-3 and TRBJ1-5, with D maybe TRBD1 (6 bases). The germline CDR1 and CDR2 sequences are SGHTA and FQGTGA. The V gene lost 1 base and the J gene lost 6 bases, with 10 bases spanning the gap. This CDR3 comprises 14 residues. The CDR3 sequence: CASSLIPGAQPQHF. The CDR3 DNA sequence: TGTGCCAGCAGCTTAATTCCAGGGGCTCAGCCCCAGCATTTT. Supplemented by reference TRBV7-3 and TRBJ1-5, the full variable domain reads GAGVSQTPSNKVTEKGKYVELRCDPISGHTALYWYRQSLGQGPEFLIYFQGTGAADDSGLPNDRFFAVRPEGSVSTLKIQRTERGDSAVYLCASSLIPGAQPQHFGDGTRLSIL.

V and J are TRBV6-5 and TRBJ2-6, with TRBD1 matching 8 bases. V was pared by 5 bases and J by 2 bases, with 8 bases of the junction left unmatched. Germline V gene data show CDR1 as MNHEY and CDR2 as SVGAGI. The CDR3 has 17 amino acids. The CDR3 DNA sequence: TGTGCCAGCAGTAACCCAGGGGGCGGGACTGGGGCCAACGTCCTGACTTTC. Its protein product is CASSNPGGGTGANVLTF.

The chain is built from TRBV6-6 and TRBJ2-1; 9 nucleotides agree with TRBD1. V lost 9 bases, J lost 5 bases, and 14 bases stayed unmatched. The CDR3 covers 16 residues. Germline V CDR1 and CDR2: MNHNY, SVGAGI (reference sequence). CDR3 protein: CARRIRRDRVDNEQFF. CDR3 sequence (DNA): TGTGCCAGGAGGATCAGGAGGGACAGGGTTGACAATGAGCAGTTCTTC.

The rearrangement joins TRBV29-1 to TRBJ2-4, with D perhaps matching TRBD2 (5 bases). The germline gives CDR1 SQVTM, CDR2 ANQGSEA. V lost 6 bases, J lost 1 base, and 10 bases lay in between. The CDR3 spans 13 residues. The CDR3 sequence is CSVSRGAKNIQYF. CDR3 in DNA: TGCAGCGTCTCAAGAGGGGCCAAAAACATTCAGTACTTC.

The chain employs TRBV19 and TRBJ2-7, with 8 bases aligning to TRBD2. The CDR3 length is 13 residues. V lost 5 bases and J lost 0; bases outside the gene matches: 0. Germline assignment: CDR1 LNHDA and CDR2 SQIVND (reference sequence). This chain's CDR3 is CASSGTSSYEQYF. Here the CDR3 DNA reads TGTGCCAGTAGTGGGACTAGCTCCTACGAGCAGTACTTC.

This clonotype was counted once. CDR3 amino acids: CASSLGLAGVFEQFF. The CDR3 DNA reads TGTGCCAGCAGCCTGGGGCTAGCGGGAGTCTTTGAGCAGTTCTTC. The V call is TRBV9, the J call TRBJ2-1, with 10 bases that match TRBD2. Germline-derived CDR1 and CDR2 are SGDLS and YYNGEE. The CDR3 has 15 amino acids. J lost 9 bases, V lost 4 bases, and 10 bases had no gene match.

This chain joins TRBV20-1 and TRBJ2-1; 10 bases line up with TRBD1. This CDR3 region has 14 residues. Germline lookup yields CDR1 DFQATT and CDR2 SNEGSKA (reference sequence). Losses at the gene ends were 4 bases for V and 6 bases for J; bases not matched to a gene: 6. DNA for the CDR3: TGCAGTGCTAACCCAGGGACAGGGGTCAATGAGCAGTTCTTC. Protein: CSANPGTGVNEQFF.

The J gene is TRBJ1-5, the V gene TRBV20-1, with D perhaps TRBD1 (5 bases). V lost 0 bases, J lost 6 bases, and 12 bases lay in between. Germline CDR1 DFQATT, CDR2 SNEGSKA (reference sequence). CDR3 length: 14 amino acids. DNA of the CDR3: TGCAGTGCTAGAGATCTGCAGGGCAGTCAGCCCCAGCATTTT. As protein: CSARDLQGSQPQHF.

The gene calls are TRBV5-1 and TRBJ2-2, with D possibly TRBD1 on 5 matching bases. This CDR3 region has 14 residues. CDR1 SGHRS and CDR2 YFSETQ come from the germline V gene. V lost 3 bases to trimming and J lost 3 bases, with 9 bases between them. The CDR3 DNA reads TGCGCCAGCAGCTCCTCCAGGGACACCGGGGAGCTGTTTTTT. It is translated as CASSSSRDTGELFF.

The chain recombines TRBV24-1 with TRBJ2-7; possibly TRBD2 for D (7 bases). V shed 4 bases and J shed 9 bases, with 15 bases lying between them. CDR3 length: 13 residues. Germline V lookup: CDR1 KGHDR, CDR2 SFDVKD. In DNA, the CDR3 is TGTGCCACCAGTGACGGGGGGCAGTTTGGGCAGTACTTC. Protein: CATSDGGQFGQYF.

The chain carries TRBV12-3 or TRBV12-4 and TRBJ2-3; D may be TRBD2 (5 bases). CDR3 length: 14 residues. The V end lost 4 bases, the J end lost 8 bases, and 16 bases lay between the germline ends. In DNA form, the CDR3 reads TGTGCCAGCAGTTCGGGGTCTAGTACCAGTACGCAGTATTTT. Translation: CASSSGSSTSTQYF.

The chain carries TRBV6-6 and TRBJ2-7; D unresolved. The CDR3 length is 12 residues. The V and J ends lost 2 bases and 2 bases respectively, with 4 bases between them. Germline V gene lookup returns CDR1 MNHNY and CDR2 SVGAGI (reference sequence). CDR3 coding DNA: TGTGCCAGCAGTTACGGTCCCTACGAGCAGTACTTC. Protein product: CASSYGPYEQYF.

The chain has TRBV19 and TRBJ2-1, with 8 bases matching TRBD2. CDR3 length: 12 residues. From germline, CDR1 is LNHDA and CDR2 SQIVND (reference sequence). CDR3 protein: CASSGRFGEQFF. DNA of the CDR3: TGTGCGTCCAGCGGGAGATTCGGTGAGCAGTTCTTC. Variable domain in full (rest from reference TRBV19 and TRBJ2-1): DGGITQSPKYLFRKEGQNVTLSCEQNLNHDAMYWYRQDPGQGLRLIYYSQIVNDFQKGDIAEGYSVSREKKESFPLTVTSAQKNPTAFYLCASSGRFGEQFFGPGTRLTVL.

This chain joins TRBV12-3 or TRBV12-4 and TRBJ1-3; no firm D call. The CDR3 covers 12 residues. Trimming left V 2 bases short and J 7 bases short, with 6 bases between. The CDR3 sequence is CASSLSDNTIYF. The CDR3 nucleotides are TGTGCCAGCAGTTTATCGGATAACACCATATATTTT.